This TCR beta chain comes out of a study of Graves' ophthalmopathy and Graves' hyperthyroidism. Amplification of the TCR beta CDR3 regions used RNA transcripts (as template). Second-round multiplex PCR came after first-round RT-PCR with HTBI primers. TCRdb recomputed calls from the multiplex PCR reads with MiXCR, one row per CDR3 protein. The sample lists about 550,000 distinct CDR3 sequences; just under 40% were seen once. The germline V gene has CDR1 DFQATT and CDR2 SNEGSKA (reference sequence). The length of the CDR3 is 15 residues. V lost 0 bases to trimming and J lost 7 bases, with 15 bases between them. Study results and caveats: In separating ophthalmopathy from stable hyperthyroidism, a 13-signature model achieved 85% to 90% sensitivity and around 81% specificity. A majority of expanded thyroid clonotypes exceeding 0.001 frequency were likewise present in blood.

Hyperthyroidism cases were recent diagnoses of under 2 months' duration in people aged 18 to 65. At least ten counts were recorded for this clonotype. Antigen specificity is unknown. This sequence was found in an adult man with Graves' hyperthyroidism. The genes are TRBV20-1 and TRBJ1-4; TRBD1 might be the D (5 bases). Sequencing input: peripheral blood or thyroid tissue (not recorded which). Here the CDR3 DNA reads TGCAGTGCTAGAGATCGGGAAGGACACGGTGAAAAACTGTTTTTT. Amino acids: CSARDREGHGEKLFF.